This is a list of T cell receptor beta chains from one sample in a study of graft-versus-host responses after intestinal transplantation. The repertoire was sequenced with immunoSEQ multiplex PCR; TCRdb's copy has only in-frame clones and lacks some. The table includes about 4,600 clones, around 30% detected once. Sequenced material: alloreactive CD4+ T cells from a mixed lymphocyte reaction culture, taken before intestinal transplant. Every receptor here comes from a human patient who received an intestinal transplant. The CDR3 runs from the conserved cysteine through the conserved F or W. A D gene is named only where the DNA matches it firmly. Not all rows give a size; the values are once, few, many and, for expanded clones, a class.

j_gene	abundance	d_gene	len	v_gene	CDR3aa
TRBJ1-3	medium-sized	.	14	TRBV29-1	CSVEDQNSGNTIYF
TRBJ2-3	large	TRBD1	15	TRBV6-1	CASSAGQGYTDTQYF
TRBJ1-2	.	.	15	TRBV4-1	CASSQERGTNYGYTF
TRBJ2-5	.	TRBD2	17	TRBV5-4	CASSVGWSGGAWETQYF
TRBJ1-1	few	.	14	TRBV11-3	CASSLGWLNTEAFF
TRBJ2-7	large	.	17	TRBV28	CASSSPPGFWVTYEQYF
TRBJ2-7	.	.	13	TRBV19	CASSIVGAYEQYF
TRBJ1-2	few	TRBD1	17	TRBV5-6	CASSLPNRGQTLYGYTF
TRBJ1-1	few	.	14	TRBV11-1	CASSLDRGDTEAFF
TRBJ2-3	few	.	17	TRBV5-8	CASSPAGAPFSTDTQYF
TRBJ2-2	few	.	16	TRBV11-1	CASSLGVRGWTGELFF
TRBJ2-1	few	TRBD2	15	TRBV6-9	CASRLAGGPYNEQFF
TRBJ2-7	few	.	15	TRBV6-8	CASSADRRSSYEQYF
TRBJ1-1	.	.	15	TRBV19	CASSIVFWGPGQAFF
TRBJ2-7	few	.	15	TRBV2	CASSYRALSSYEQYF
TRBJ2-7	few	.	15	TRBV7-6	CASSLIVGSTYEQYF
TRBJ2-3	.	.	15	TRBV27	CASSLWGVGGDTQYF
TRBJ2-5	few	TRBD2	18	TRBV5-1	CASSSRPGLAGRKETQYF
TRBJ2-3	large	TRBD2	19	TRBV30	CAWRAKSWRENSRTDTQYF
TRBJ1-2	.	.	14	TRBV7-9	CASSLQGANYGYTF
TRBJ1-1	.	.	13	TRBV7-2	CASSLTVNTEAFF
TRBJ2-5	medium-sized	TRBD2	16	TRBV2	CASTAGRRTSRETQYF
TRBJ1-2	few	.	13	TRBV2	CASSSSSNYGYTF
TRBJ2-7	medium-sized	.	15	TRBV19	CASSKNDPGAYEQYF
TRBJ2-1	.	TRBD2	14	TRBV5-1	CASSLDSGRAGGFF
TRBJ1-2	.	.	11	TRBV5-8	CASSSLQGYTF
TRBJ2-5	.	.	16	TRBV18	CASSPAPVAAQETQYF
TRBJ2-3	.	TRBD2	14	TRBV6-1	CASRRGRGADTQYF
TRBJ1-2	.	TRBD1	17	TRBV6-8	CASSSPTRQGAAYGYTF
TRBJ1-2	.	.	14	TRBV5-8	CASSLGGTSYGYTF
TRBJ2-2	few	.	16	TRBV6-1	CAISESQLVTGGELFF
TRBJ1-6	.	.	14	TRBV10-3	CASSYGFRPSPLHF
TRBJ1-6	.	.	15	TRBV5-6	CASSLRQVYNSPLHF
TRBJ2-3	.	TRBD2	15	TRBV4-2	CASSQFGLAEDTQYF
TRBJ2-7	.	TRBD2	15	TRBV27	CASSLTGTSGYEQYF
TRBJ2-1	.	TRBD2	16	TRBV6-5	CASSYWGLAVDNEQFF
TRBJ2-5	.	TRBD1	14	TRBV6-6	CASSYGTGEETQYF
TRBJ1-2	.	.	13	TRBV7-9	CASSLRPFYGYTF
TRBJ2-7	few	.	13	TRBV7-3	CASSLKPSYEQYF
TRBJ2-1	.	.	18	TRBV4-2	CASSQVIADGRSYNEQFF
TRBJ2-5	.	.	13	TRBV2	CASSGVRAETQYF
TRBJ1-1	few	.	13	TRBV19	CASSRWTNTEAFF
TRBJ2-1	many	TRBD2	16	TRBV9	CASSVGDGRGEGEQFF
TRBJ1-4	few	.	14	TRBV7-2	CASSLVDTVAKLFF
TRBJ1-2	once	.	12	TRBV10-3	CAISDNNYGYTF
TRBJ2-3	.	.	12	TRBV29-1	CSVASKGDTQYF
TRBJ2-2	.	.	13	TRBV6-4	CASTLHPRGRLFF
TRBJ1-4	medium-sized	.	15	TRBV19	CASSIRRATNEKLFF
TRBJ1-2	large	.	14	TRBV5-6	CASSLGAGPYGYTF
TRBJ2-7	medium-sized	TRBD2	11	TRBV10-3	CAISVAGEQYF
TRBJ1-4	.	.	14	TRBV9	CASSPAVNNEKLFF
TRBJ2-7	.	TRBD2	15	TRBV5-1	CASSLGPSGGSEQYF
TRBJ2-7	few	.	16	TRBV18	CASSPLFSESSYEQYF
TRBJ1-5	medium-sized	.	16	TRBV7-3	CASSRPTVEGHQPQHF
TRBJ2-7	.	.	16	TRBV4-3	CASSQVGAGRFYEQYF